One T cell receptor beta chain is described in this entry. Per the study methods: For nucleated cells, counts were estimated from reference gene primer amplification. The assay was immunoSEQ multiplex PCR, and TCRdb's table has in-frame clones only and misses some. The DNA was the basis for D and trimming; V, J and clone size are from that table. The sample consists of about 230,000 clones, 85% to 90% of them appearing once. Enrolled during active infection, Seattle patients were then followed longitudinally. V was cut by 0 bases and J by 3 bases, with 15 bases left in between. CDR3 length equals 16 residues. Looked up from germline, CDR1 is SGDLS and CDR2 is YYNGEE. The sample belongs to a study of blood T cell repertoires in COVID-19. Study background: From T cells, B-cell-depleted T cells, or PBMCs came the material, which was cDNA or gDNA.

The sequence was collected from a man aged 50-59 years with COVID-19, enrolled during active disease. The chain combines TRBV9 with TRBJ1-2; D is possibly TRBD1 (6 bases). Sequenced: peripheral blood. The CDR3 DNA sequence: TGTGCCAGCAGCGTAGCTGCGACAGGCAGGGACTATGGCTACACCTTC. Amino acids: CASSVAATGRDYGYTF.